A single sample is the source of the 3 T cell receptor beta chains below, sequenced in a study of cytomegalovirus exposure and HLA in healthy donors. 60 Vbeta and 13 Jbeta primers were used in PCR. Assay: immunoSEQ multiplex PCR; the TCRdb copy retains only in-frame clones and omits some. The profile covers roughly 100,000 clones, with 60% to 70% appearing a single time and 3.5% to 4% taken by the ten largest. The sample consisted of PBMCs. The source is a man between 25 and 39 years old in good health and CMV-seropositive.

The chain employs TRBV4-1 and TRBJ1-2, with 8 bases lining up with TRBD1. V dropped 1 base and J dropped 2; count of bases not matched to a gene: 9. Germline values: CDR1 MGHRA, CDR2 YSYEKL. The CDR3 runs to 17 residues. The CDR3 spells CASSQGPGTGLNYGYTF. In DNA form, the CDR3 reads TGCGCCAGCAGCCAAGGCCCCGGGACAGGACTAAACTATGGCTACACCTTC.

This rearrangement joins TRBV4-1 to TRBJ2-3; 13 bases align to TRBD2. Trimming cost V 0 bases and J 4 bases; bases outside gene matches: 16. The CDR3 has 21 residues. CDR1 is MGHRA, CDR2 YSYEKL, per germline. CDR3 residues: CASSQDHVTSGGSRESDTQYF. In DNA, the CDR3 is TGCGCCAGCAGCCAAGATCATGTGACTAGCGGGGGGTCGAGGGAATCAGATACGCAGTATTTT.

The rearrangement uses TRBV7-6 and TRBJ1-1; D uncertain. The V end was cut by 2 bases, the J end by 7 bases, with 11 bases between. CDR3 size: 13 residues. Germline CDR1 SGHVS, CDR2 FNYEAQ. In nucleotides, the CDR3 is TGTGCCAGCAGCTTAAAGGAGACTAATGAAGCTTTCTTT. Amino acids: CASSLKETNEAFF.